This T cell receptor beta chain was identified in a study of T-cell reconstitution after alpha-beta-depleted transplantation in children (dated by TCRdb to 2015 to 2016). Regarding the research as a whole: Using TCR repertoire profiling, the study followed T-cell immune reconstitution in a quantitative way in children after TCRalphabeta/CD19-depleted allogeneic hematopoietic cell transplantation.

Receptor libraries were prepared by PCR. The sample was run on an Illumina HiSeq 2500. To normalize quantification of the TCRbeta repertoire, the TCR libraries were built with molecular barcoding that relied on unique molecular identifiers. Starting from the raw public reads, TCRdb applied fastp trimming at Q25, assembled clones with MiXCR and retained in-frame beta chains. Entries that share a CDR3 protein sequence are merged under the most common genes and DNA. The sample table records about 350,000 distinct CDR3 sequences; 15% to 20% of these occur just once. The biggest ten clones account for roughly two fifths of the sample. General conclusions and limits of the study: About two months after transplant, the apparently early recovery of alphabetaT-cell counts reportedly depended on just several hundred clones that had expanded rapidly and came from non-depleted graft cells. Hyperexpanded clone frequencies declined over subsequent months; after one year, T-cell counts and TCRbeta diversity were mostly attributed to newly produced T cells. In some patients, high TCRbeta diversity at day 60 was attributed to recipient T cells and intrathymic progenitors that had survived conditioning.

This specimen's treatment or condition label, per the study, means: allogeneic hematopoietic cell transplantation with graft depleted of TCRalphabeta T cells and CD19 B cells. The transplant recipients were children given TCRalphabeta/CD19-depleted allogeneic hematopoietic cell grafts. On this clonotype: No cognate antigen has been identified for it. No per-base quality is available; no much larger clone lies one base away.

The TCR was taken from a male patient between 2 and 9 years old who had a stem cell transplant for acute lymphoblastic leukemia, so the T cells may come from the graft donor. Sample: PBMCs, mostly from graft donor cells, taken 360 days after TCRalphabeta/CD19-depleted stem cell transplant.

In nucleotide form, the sequence is TGCGCCAGCAGCTTCGAGGGTACCGGCCCCTACGAGCAGTACTTC. Its protein product is CASSFEGTGPYEQYF. The chain was built from TRBV5-1 and TRBJ2-7; a weak D assignment points to TRBD2 (5 bases agree). The germline V gene provides CDR1 SGHRS and CDR2 YFSETQ. The CDR3 measures 15 amino acids from cysteine to phenylalanine. Only the CDR3 part of the read is kept: 45 bases, read in frame from the first base. The germline ends are 14 bases apart after V is trimmed by 2 bases and J by 2 bases.